The T cell receptor (beta chain) described here comes from a study of shared clonotypes between healthy human individuals. The study's findings and limits: The study found approximately 5% of naive CD4 clonotypes shared across a few donors. Compared with clonotypes that all four donors shared, non-shared clonotypes had lower generation probabilities.

The V gene end was trimmed by 5 bases and the J gene end by 5 bases; junction bases not matched to a gene: 14. Germline CDR1 PRHDT, CDR2 FYEKMQ (reference sequence). The CDR3 loop spans 18 amino acids. Some clones are missing from TCRdb's copy, which holds only in-frame ones; the method was immunoSEQ multiplex PCR. The sample includes roughly 2,000,000 clones, over 85% of them seen just once. Naive CD8 populations comprised CD45RO-negative cells positively selected for CCR7, excluding terminally differentiated effector memory CD45RA+ cells. Every donor was a Caucasian adult from Nashville, Tennessee. This clone has a single count. The antigen is unknown.

This clonotype originated in a young man in good health. The rearrangement uses TRBV13 and TRBJ2-5, with 13 positions matching TRBD2. Sequenced input: naive CD8+ T cells sorted from blood. The CDR3 region is CASSHQTSGGPELETQYF. CDR3 bases: TGTGCCAGCAGCCACCAGACTAGCGGGGGGCCGGAGTTGGAGACCCAGTACTTC.